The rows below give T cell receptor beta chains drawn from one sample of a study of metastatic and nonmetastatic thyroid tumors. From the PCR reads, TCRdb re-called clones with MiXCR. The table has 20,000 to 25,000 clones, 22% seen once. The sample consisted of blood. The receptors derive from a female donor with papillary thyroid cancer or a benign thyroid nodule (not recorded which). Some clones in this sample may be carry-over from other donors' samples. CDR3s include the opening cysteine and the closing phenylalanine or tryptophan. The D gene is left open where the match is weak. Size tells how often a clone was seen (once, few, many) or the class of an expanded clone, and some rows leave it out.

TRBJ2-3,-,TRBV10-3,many,CAISGADSSSTDTQYF,TGTGCCATCAGTGGCGCAGACAGTTCTAGCACAGATACGCAGTATTTT
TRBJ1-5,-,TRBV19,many,CASSTQGLGNQPQHF,TGTGCCAGTAGTACCCAGGGTCTTGGCAATCAGCCCCAGCATTTT
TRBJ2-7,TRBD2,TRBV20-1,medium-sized,CSARGGTSGFEQYF,TGCAGTGCTAGAGGGGGGACTAGCGGGTTCGAGCAGTACTTC
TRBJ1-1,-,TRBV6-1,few,CASSPTSGNTEDFF,TGCGCCAGCAGCCCGACCTCGGGGAACACTGAAGATTTCTTT
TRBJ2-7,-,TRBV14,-,CASSQGGTRGFYEQYF,TGTGCCAGCAGCCAAGGAGGTACCAGAGGGTTCTACGAGCAGTACTTC
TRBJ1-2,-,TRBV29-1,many,CSVTPGAYSGYTF,TGCAGCGTTACCCCGGGGGCCTATTCTGGCTACACCTTC
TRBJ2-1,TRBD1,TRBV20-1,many,CSARTGSFLSYNEQFF,TGCAGTGCTCGGACAGGGAGTTTCCTATCCTACAATGAGCAGTTCTTC
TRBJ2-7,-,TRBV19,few,CASSIGDLPRNEQYF,TGTGCCAGTAGTATAGGGGACCTACCGAGGAACGAGCAGTACTTC
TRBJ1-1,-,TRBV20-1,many,CSARDTADTEAFF,TGCAGTGCCAGGGACACGGCTGACACTGAAGCTTTCTTT
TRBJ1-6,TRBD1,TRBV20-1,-,CSARDGTAYANSPLHF,TGCAGTGCTAGAGACGGGACAGCTTATGCCAATTCACCCCTCCACTTT
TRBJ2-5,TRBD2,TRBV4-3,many,CASSQTSGGAGETQYF,TGCGCCAGCAGCCAAACGAGCGGGGGGGCCGGAGAGACCCAGTACTTC
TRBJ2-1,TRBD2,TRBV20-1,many,CSASPGGSSYNEQFF,TGCAGTGCTAGTCCGGGGGGAAGCTCCTACAATGAGCAGTTCTTC
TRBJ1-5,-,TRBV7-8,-,CASSLWTSPGAQHF,TGTGCCAGCAGCTTATGGACATCCCCCGGGGCCCAGCATTTT
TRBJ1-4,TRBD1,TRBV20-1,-,CSARARTGGLRPGEKLFF,TGCAGTGCTAGAGCCCGGACAGGGGGCCTTCGCCCCGGCGAAAAACTGTTTTTT
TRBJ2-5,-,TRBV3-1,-,CASSQWGETQYF,TGTGCCAGCAGCCAATGGGGAGAGACCCAGTACTTC
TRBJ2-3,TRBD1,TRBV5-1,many,CASSRPRQGAGDTQYF,TGCGCCAGCAGCCGTCCTAGACAGGGGGCGGGAGATACGCAGTATTTT
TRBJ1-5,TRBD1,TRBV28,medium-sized,CASSSVGTDFYSNQPQHF,TGTGCCAGCAGCTCGGTTGGGACAGACTTTTATAGCAATCAGCCCCAGCATTTT
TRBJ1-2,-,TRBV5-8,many,CASSFQVGGGGYTF,TGTGCCAGCAGCTTTCAAGTGGGGGGCGGTGGCTACACCTTC
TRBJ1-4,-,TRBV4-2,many,CASSQAWGTNEKLFF,TGTGCCAGCAGCCAAGCTTGGGGTACTAATGAAAAACTGTTTTTT
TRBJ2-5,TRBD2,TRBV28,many,CASILAGGGRETQYF,TGTGCCAGCATTCTAGCCGGGGGGGGTAGAGAGACCCAGTACTTC
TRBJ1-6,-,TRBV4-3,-,CASSHNSGIDSPLHF,TGCGCCAGCAGCCATAACAGTGGGATTGACTCACCCCTCCACTTT
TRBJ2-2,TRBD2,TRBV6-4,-,CASSDSTGRAFTGELFF,TGTGCCAGCAGTGACTCTACCGGGAGGGCCTTCACCGGGGAGCTGTTTTTT
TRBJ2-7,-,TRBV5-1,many,CASSLSFQVSYEQYF,TGCGCCAGCAGCTTGTCTTTTCAGGTTTCCTACGAGCAGTACTTC
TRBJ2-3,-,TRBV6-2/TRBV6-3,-,CASSYPGRDYTQYF,TGTGCCAGCAGTTATCCCGGGAGAGACTATACGCAGTATTTT
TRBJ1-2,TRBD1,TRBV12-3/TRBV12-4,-,CASSTGTEVGYTF,TGTGCCAGCAGTACCGGGACAGAGGTTGGCTACACCTTC
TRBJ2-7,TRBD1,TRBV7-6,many,CASSLEKHRGSYEQYF,TGTGCCAGCAGCTTAGAGAAACACAGGGGGTCCTACGAGCAGTACTTC
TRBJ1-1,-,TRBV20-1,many,CSARQDLTGDTEAFF,TGCAGTGCTAGACAGGATCTAACGGGGGACACTGAAGCTTTCTTT
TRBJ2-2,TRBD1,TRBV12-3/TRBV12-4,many,CASRNRDRGTGELFF,TGTGCCAGCAGGAACCGGGACAGGGGGACCGGGGAGCTGTTTTTT
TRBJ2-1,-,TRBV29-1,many,CSVRAQNSNEQFF,TGCAGCGTCAGGGCGCAAAACTCCAATGAGCAGTTCTTC
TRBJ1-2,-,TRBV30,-,CARSDGGRVGGGYTF,TGTGCCCGCAGTGACGGGGGGAGGGTTGGTGGTGGCTACACCTTC
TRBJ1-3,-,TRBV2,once,CASRTPTGSRNTIYF,TGTGCCAGCAGGACCCCAACAGGCTCTCGAAACACCATATATTTT
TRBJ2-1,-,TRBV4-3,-,CVSSQDRVLNEQFF,TGCGTCAGCAGCCAAGATAGGGTGCTGAATGAGCAGTTCTTC
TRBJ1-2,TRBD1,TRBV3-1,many,CASSLQGELYGYTF,TGTGCCAGCAGCCTACAGGGGGAGCTCTATGGCTACACCTTC
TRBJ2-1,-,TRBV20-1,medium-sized,CSARDEDGADGSGEQFF,TGCAGTGCTAGAGATGAGGACGGAGCAGATGGTTCAGGTGAGCAGTTCTTC
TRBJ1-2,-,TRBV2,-,CASQGHPYGYTF,TGTGCCAGCCAGGGACATCCCTATGGCTACACCTTC
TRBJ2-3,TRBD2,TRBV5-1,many,CASSAGGGWSDTQYF,TGCGCCAGCAGCGCCGGCGGGGGGTGGTCAGATACGCAGTATTTT
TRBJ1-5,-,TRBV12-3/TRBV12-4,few,CASRHRQTGNQPQHF,TGTGCCAGCAGACACCGACAGACCGGGAATCAGCCCCAGCATTTT
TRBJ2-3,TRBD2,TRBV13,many,CASSLRERGGTQYF,TGTGCCAGCAGCTTGCGGGAGAGGGGTGGGACGCAGTATTTT
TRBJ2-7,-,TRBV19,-,CASICMPSYYDLYF,TGTGCCAGTATTTGTATGCCATCTTACTACGATCTGTACTTC
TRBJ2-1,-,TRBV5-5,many,CASSLGPGKYNEQFF,TGTGCCAGCAGCTTGGGGCCGGGGAAATACAATGAGCAGTTCTTC